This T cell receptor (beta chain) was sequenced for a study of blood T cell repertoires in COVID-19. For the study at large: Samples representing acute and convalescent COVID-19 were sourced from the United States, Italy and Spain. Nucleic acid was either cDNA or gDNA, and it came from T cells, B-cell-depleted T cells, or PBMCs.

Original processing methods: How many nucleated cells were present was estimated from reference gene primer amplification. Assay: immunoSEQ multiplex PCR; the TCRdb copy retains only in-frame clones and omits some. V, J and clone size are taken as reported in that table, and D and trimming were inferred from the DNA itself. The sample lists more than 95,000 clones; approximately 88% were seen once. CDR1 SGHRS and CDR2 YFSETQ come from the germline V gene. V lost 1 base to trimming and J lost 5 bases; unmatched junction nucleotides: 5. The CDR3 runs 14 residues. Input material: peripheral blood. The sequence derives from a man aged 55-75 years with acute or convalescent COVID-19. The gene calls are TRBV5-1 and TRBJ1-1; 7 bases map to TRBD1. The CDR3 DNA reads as TGCGCCAGCAGCTTGATACAGGGGATGACTGAAGCTTTCTTT. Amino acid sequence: CASSLIQGMTEAFF.